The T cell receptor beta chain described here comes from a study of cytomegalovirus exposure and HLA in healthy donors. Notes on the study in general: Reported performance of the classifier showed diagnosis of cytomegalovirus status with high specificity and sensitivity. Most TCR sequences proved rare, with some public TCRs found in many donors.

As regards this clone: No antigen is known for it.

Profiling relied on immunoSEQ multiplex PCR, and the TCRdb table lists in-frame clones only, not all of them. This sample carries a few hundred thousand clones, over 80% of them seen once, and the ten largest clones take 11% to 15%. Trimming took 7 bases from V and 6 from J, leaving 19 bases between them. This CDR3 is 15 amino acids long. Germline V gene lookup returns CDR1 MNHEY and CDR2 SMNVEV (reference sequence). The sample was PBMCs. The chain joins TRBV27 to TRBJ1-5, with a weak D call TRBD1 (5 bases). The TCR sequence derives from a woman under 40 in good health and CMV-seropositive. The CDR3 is CASTPDSQGLQPQHF. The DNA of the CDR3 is TGTGCCAGCACCCCTGACAGCCAGGGACTTCAGCCCCAGCATTTT.